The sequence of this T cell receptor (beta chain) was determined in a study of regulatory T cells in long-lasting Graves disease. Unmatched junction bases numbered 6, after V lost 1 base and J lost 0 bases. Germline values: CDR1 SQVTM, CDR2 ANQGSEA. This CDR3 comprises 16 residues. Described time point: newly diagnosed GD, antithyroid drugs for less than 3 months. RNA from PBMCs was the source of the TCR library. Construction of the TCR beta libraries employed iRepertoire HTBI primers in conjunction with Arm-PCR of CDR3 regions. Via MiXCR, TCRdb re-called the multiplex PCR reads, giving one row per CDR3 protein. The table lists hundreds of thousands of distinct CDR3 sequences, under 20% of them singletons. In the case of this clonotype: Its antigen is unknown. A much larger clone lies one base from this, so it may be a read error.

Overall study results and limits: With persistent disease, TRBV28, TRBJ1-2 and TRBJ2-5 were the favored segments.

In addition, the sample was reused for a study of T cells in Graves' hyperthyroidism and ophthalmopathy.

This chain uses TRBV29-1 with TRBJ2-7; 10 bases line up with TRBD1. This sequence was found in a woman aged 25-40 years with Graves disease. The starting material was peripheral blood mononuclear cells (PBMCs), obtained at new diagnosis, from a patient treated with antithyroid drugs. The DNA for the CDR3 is TGCAGCGTTGAAGTCCTCGGGACAGGGGCCTCCTACGAGCAGTACTTC. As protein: CSVEVLGTGASYEQYF.